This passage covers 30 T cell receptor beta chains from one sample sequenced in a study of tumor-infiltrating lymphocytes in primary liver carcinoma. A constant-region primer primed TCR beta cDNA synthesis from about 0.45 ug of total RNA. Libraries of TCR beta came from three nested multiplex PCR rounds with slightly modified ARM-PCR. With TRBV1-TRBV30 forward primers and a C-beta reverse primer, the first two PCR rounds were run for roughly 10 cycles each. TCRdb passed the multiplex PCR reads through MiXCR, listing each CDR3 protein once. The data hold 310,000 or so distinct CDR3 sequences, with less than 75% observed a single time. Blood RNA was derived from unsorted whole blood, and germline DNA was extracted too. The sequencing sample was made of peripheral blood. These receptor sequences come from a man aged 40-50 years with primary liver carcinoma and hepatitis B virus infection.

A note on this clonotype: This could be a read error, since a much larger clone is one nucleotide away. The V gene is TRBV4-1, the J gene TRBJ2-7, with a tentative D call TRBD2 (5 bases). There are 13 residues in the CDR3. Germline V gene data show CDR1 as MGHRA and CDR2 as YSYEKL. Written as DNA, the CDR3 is TGCGTCAGCAGCCAACTACCGGGGTACGAGCAGTACTTC. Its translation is CVSSQLPGYEQYF.

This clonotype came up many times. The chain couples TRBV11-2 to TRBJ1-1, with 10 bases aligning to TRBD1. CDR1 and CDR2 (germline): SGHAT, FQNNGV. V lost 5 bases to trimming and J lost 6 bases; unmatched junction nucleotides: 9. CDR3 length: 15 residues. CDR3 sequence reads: CASSARTGGPAEAFF. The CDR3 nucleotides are TGTGCCAGCAGCGCCAGGACAGGGGGTCCGGCTGAAGCTTTCTTT.

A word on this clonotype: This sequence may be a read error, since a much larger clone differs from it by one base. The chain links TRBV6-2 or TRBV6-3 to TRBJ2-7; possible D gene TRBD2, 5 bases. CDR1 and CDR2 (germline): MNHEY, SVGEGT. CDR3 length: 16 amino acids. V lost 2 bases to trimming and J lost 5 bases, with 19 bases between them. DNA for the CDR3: TGTGCCAGCAGTTACGAGAAGGGAGTTAGTCTCGACGAGCAGTACTTC. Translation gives CASSYEKGVSLDEQYF.

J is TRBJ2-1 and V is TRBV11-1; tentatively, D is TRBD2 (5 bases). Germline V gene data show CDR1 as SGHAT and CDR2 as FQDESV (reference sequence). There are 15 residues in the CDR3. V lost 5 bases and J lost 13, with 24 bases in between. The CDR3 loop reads CASSNLGVGNGDQFF. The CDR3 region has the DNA TGTGCCAGCAGCAACCTCGGGGTGGGGAACGGTGATCAGTTCTTC.

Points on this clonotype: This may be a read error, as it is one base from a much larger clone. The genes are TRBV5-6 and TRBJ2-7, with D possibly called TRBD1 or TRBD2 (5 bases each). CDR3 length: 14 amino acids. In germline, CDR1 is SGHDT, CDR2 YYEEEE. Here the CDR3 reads CDSTRGQETYEQYF. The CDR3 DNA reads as TGTGACAGCACCCGGGGCCAGGAGACCTACGAGCAGTACTTC.

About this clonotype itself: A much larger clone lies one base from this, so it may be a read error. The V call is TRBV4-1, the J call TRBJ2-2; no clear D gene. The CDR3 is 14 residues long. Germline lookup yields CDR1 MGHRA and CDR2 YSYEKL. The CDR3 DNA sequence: TGCGCCAGGAGCCAATGGGTGAACACCGGGGAGCTGTTTTTT. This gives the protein CARSQWVNTGELFF.

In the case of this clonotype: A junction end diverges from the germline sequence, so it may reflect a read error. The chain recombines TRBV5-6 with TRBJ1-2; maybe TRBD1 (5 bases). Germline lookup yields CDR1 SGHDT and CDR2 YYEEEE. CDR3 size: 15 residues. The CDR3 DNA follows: TGTGCTAGCAGCTTGATCGGGACGGACGTCCATGGCTACACCTTC. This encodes CASSLIGTDVHGYTF.

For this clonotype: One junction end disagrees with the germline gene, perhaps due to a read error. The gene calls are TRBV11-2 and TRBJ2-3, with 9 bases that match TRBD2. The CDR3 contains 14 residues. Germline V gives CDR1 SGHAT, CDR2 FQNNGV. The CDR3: CARSSGASTDAQYF. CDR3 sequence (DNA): TGTGCCAGATCTAGCGGGGCTAGCACAGATGCGCAGTATTTT.

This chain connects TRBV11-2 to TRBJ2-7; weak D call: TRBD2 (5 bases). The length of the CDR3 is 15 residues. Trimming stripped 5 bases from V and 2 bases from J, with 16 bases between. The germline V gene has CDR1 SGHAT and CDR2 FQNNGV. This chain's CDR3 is CASSLLEEAAYEQYF. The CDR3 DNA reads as TGTGCCAGCAGCCTCCTGGAGGAGGCCGCCTACGAGCAGTACTTC.

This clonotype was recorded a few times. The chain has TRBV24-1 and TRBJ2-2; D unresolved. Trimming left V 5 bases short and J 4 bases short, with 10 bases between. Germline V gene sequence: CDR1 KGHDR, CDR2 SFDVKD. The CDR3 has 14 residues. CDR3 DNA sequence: TGTGCCACCAGTGTGTCCGGGTCCACCGGGGAGCTGTTTTTT. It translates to CATSVSGSTGELFF.

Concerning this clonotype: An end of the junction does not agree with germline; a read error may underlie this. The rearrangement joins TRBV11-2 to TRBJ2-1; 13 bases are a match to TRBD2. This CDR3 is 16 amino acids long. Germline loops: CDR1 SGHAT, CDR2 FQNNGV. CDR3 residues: CASSLTSGRTSNELFF. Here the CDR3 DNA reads TGTGCCAGCAGCTTGACTAGCGGGAGGACATCAAATGAGCTGTTCTTC.

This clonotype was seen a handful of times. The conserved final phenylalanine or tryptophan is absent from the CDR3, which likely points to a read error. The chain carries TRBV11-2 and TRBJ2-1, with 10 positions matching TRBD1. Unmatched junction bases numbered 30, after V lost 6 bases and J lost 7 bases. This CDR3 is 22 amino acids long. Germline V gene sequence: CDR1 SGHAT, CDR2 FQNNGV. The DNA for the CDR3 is TGTGCCAGCAGTTCAACTCCCCAGGGACAGGGGTTTTGGAGCGGGAGAATAAATGAGCAGTTCTTA. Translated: CASSSTPQGQGFWSGRINEQFL.

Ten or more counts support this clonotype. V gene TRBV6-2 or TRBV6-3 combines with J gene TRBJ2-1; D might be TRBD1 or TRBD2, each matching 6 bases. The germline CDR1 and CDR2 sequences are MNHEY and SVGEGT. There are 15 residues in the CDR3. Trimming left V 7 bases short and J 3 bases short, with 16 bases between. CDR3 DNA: TGTGCCAGCACCAAGGGGGGACCCCTCTACAATGAGCAGTTCTTC. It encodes CASTKGGPLYNEQFF.

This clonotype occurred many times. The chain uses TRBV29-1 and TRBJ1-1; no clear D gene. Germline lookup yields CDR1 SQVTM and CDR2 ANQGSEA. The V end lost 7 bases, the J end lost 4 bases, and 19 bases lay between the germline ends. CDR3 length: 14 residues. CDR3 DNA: TGCAGCGCCGAAGGTCCGGAGAGGAGCACTGAAGCTTTCTTT. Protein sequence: CSAEGPERSTEAFF. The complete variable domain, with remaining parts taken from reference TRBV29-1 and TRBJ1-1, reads SAVISQKPSRDICQRGTSLTIQCQVDSQVTMMFWYRQQPGQSLTLIATANQGSEATYESGFVIDKFPISRPNLTFSTLTVSNMSPEDSSIYLCSAEGPERSTEAFFGQGTRLTVV.

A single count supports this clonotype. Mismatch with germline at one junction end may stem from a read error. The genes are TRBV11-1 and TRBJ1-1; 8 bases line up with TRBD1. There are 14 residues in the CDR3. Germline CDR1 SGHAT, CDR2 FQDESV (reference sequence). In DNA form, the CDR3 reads TGTGACAGCAGCTTACAGGGGGGTGGCACTGAAGCTTTCTTT. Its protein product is CDSSLQGGGTEAFF.

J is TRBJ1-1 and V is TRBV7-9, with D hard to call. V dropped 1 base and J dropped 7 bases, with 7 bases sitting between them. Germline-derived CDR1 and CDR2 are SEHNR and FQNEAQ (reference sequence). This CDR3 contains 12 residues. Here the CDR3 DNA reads TGTGCCAGCAGCTTAGAATGGAGTGAAGCTTTCTTT. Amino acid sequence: CASSLEWSEAFF.

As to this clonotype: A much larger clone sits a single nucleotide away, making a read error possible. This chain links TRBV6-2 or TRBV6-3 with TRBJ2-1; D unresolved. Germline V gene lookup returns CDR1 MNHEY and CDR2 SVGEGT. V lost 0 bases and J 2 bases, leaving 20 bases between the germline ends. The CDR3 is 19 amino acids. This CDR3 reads CASSYSIFSWRRPYNEQFF. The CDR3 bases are TGTGCCAGCAGTTACTCGATATTTTCTTGGCGGAGACCCTACAATGAGCAGTTCTTC.

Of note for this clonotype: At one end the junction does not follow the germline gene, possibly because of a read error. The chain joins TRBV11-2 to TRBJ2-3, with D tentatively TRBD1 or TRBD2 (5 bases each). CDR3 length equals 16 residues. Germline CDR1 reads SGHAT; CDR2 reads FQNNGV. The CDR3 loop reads CASSVPRDGHADTQYF. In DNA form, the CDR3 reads TGTGCCAGCAGCGTACCCCGGGACGGACACGCAGATACACAGTATTTT.

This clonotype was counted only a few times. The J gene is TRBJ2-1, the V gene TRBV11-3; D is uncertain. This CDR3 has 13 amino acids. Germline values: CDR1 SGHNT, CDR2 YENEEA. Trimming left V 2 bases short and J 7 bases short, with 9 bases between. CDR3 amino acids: CASSLCSRNEQFF. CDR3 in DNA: TGTGCCAGCAGCTTATGCTCTCGAAATGAGCAGTTCTTC.

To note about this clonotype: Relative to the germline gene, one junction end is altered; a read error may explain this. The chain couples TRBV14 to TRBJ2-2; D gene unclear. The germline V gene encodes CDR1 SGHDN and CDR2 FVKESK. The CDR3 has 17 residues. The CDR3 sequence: CATSQDPTADALGELFF. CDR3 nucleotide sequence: TGTGCCACCAGCCAAGATCCGACGGCAGATGCACTCGGGGAGCTGTTTTTT.

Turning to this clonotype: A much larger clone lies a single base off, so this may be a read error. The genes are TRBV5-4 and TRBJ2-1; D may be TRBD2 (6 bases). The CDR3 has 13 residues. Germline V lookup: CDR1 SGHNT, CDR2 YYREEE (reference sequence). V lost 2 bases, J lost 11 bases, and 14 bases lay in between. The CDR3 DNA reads TGTGCCAGCAGCTTTTCAGGGAGGAATAAGCAGTTCTTC. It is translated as CASSFSGRNKQFF.

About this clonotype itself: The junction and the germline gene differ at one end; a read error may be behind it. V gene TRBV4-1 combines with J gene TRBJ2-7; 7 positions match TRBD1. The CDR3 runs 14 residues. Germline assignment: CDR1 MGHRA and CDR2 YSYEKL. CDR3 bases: TGCGCTAGCAGCCAAGGGGACAGCTCCTACGAGCAGCACTTC. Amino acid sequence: CASSQGDSSYEQHF.

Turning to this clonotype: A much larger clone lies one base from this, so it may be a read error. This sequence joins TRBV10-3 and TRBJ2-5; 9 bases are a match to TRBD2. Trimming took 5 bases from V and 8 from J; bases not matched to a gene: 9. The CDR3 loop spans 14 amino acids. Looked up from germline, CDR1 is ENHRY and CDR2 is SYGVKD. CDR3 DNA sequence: TGTGCCATCAGTACCCCTAGCGGGACTGATACCCAGTACTTC. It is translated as CAISTPSGTDTQYF.

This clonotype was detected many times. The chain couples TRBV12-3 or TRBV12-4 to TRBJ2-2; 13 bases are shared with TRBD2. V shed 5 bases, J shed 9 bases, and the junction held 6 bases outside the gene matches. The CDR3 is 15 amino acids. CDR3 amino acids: CASSRTSGSARELFF. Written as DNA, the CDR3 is TGTGCCAGCAGTAGGACTAGCGGGAGTGCGAGGGAGCTGTTTTTT.

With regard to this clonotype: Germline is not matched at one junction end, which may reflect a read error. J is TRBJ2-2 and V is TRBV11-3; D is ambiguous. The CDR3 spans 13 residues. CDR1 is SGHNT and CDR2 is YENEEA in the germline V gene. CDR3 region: CASCSEYTGELFF. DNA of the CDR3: TGCGCCAGCTGCTCGGAGTACACCGGGGAGCTGTTTTTT.

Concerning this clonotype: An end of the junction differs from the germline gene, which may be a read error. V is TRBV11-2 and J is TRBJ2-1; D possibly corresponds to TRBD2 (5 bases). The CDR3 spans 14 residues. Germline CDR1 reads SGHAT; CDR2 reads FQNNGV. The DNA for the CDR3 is TGTGTCAGCAGCATACACCCACTAGTTCTTGAGCACTTCTTC. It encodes CVSSIHPLVLEHFF. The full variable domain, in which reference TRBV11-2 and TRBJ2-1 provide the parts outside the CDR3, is EAGVAQSPRYKIIEKRQSVAFWCNPISGHATLYWYQQILGQGPKLLIQFQNNGVVDDSQLPKDRFSAERLKGVDSTLKIQPAKLEDSAVYLCVSSIHPLVLEHFFGPGTRLTVL.

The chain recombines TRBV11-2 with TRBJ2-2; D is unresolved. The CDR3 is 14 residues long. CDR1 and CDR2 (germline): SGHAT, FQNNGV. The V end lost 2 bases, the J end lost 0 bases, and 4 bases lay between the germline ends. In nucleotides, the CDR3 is TGTGCCAGCAGCTTACGCACGAACACCGGGGAGCTGTTTTTT. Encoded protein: CASSLRTNTGELFF. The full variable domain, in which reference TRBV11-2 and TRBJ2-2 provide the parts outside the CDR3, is EAGVAQSPRYKIIEKRQSVAFWCNPISGHATLYWYQQILGQGPKLLIQFQNNGVVDDSQLPKDRFSAERLKGVDSTLKIQPAKLEDSAVYLCASSLRTNTGELFFGEGSRLTVL.

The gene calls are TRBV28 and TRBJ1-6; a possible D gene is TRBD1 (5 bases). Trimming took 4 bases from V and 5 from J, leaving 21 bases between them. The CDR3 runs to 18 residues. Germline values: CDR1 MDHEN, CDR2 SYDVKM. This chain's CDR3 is CASSSYGTQGTDNSPLHF. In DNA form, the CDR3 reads TGTGCCAGCAGTTCCTACGGCACTCAGGGTACAGATAATTCACCCCTCCACTTT.

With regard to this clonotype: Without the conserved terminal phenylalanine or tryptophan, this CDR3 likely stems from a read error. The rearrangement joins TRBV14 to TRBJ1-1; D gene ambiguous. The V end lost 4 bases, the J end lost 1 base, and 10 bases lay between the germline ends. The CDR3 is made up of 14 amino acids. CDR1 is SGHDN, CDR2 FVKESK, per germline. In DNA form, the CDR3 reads TGTGCCAGCAGCCTATGGTGTGAGAACACTGAAGCTTTCATT. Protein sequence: CASSLWCENTEAFI.

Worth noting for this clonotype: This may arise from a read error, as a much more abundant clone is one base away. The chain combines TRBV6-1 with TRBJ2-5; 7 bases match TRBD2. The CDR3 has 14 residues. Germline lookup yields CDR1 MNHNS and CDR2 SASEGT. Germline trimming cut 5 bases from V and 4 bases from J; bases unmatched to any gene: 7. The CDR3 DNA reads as TGTGCCAGCAGTATACGCGGGAGTAGAGAGACCCAGTACTTC. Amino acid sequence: CASSIRGSRETQYF.